The 19 T cell receptor beta chains below come from one sample, sequenced in a study of control samples from healthy donors and cancer patients. The data were produced by immunoSEQ multiplex PCR, yet TCRdb's version contains in-frame clones alone and is incomplete. The repertoire holds 95,000 to 150,000 clones, with approximately 92% as singletons. The sample consisted of PBMCs. The receptors come from a man older than 75 with head and neck cancer.

The gene calls are TRBV9 and TRBJ2-5; no clear D gene. CDR1 and CDR2 (germline): SGDLS, YYNGEE. V was pared by 2 bases and J by 1 base, with 6 bases between. The CDR3 is 13 residues long. CDR3: CASSVRTQETQYF. As DNA, the CDR3 is TGTGCCAGCAGCGTTAGAACCCAAGAGACCCAGTACTTC.

V usage is TRBV5-4 and J usage is TRBJ1-2; D uncertain. CDR3 size: 12 residues. V lost 4 bases, J lost 4 bases, and 8 bases lay in between. Germline lookup yields CDR1 SGHNT and CDR2 YYREEE (reference sequence). The DNA for the CDR3 is TGTGCCAGCAGCCAATCTGCCTATGGCTACACCTTC. It encodes CASSQSAYGYTF.

Here the CDR3 DNA reads TGCGCCAGCACCTCTAGCGGGTCCTACAATGAGCAGTTCTTC. It encodes CASTSSGSYNEQFF. The J gene is TRBJ2-1, the V gene TRBV5-1; 8 nucleotides match TRBD2. After removal of 6 bases from V and 1 base from J, the junction contained 3 bases not matched to a gene. CDR1 is SGHRS and CDR2 is YFSETQ in the germline V gene. CDR3 size: 14 residues.

The chain recombines TRBV7-9 with TRBJ2-7; the D call may be TRBD1 or TRBD2 (5 bases each). The CDR3 covers 14 residues. The germline V gene encodes CDR1 SEHNR and CDR2 FQNEAQ (reference sequence). V lost 4 bases and J 7 bases, leaving 17 bases between the germline ends. CDR3 in DNA: TGTGCCAGCAGCTCCCCACCAGGGACCATAGAGCAGTACTTC. Amino acid sequence: CASSSPPGTIEQYF.

The chain joins TRBV6-6 to TRBJ2-2; unclear D gene. There are 14 residues in the CDR3. Germline V gene sequence: CDR1 MNHNY, CDR2 SVGAGI (reference sequence). V was clipped by 2 bases and J by 5 bases, with 9 bases between them. For the CDR3, the DNA is TGTGCCAGCAGTTACGTAGGGCGGACCGGGGAGCTGTTTTTT. This codes for CASSYVGRTGELFF.

The gene calls are TRBV3-1 (or the pseudogene TRBV3-2) and TRBJ2-3, with 8 bases identical to TRBD2. After removal of 3 bases from V and 1 base from J, the junction contained 12 bases not matched to a gene. Germline lookup yields CDR1 LGHDT and CDR2 YNNKEL (reference sequence). The CDR3 consists of 18 residues. In DNA, the CDR3 is TGTGCCAGCAGCCACACGGCACTCCTAGCGGGCGGCACAGATACGCAGTATTTT. Its translation is CASSHTALLAGGTDTQYF.

This sequence joins TRBV3-1 (or the pseudogene TRBV3-2) and TRBJ2-7, with D maybe TRBD2 (7 bases). CDR1 and CDR2 (germline): LGHDT, YNNKEL (reference sequence). CDR3 length: 13 amino acids. Trimming stripped 6 bases from V and 6 bases from J, with 15 bases between. CDR3 bases: TGTGCCAGCAGTCCAAGGGGGGGCGCCGAGCAGTACTTC. It specifies CASSPRGGAEQYF.

The gene calls are TRBV15 and TRBJ2-7; tentative D call: TRBD2 (5 bases). Germline CDR1 reads LNHNV; CDR2 reads YYDKDF (reference sequence). Trimming took 0 bases from V and 7 from J, leaving 13 bases between them. CDR3 length equals 14 residues. This CDR3 reads CATSRDYGGSEQYF. CDR3 bases: TGTGCCACCAGCAGAGATTACGGCGGGTCGGAGCAGTACTTC.

V gene TRBV12-3 or TRBV12-4 combines with J gene TRBJ1-2, with D unresolved. The CDR3 is made up of 12 amino acids. The V and J ends lost 3 bases and 4 bases respectively, with 6 bases between them. Here the CDR3 reads CASSFGIYGYTF. As DNA, the CDR3 is TGTGCCAGCAGTTTTGGAATCTATGGCTACACCTTC.

The chain links TRBV11-2 to TRBJ2-1, with D possibly being TRBD1 or TRBD2 (5 bases each). Looked up from germline, CDR1 is SGHAT and CDR2 is FQNNGV. The CDR3 totals 14 residues. V was trimmed by 5 bases and J by 9 bases, leaving 17 bases between them. The CDR3 reads CASSEKPLGTEQFF. CDR3 coding DNA: TGTGCCAGCAGCGAAAAACCACTGGGGACTGAGCAGTTCTTC.

The chain employs TRBV7-9 and TRBJ1-6, with D tentatively TRBD1 (5 bases). CDR3 size: 14 residues. Germline CDR1 is SEHNR and CDR2 is FQNEAQ (reference sequence). V lost 4 bases and J lost 4, with 8 bases in between. The CDR3 DNA sequence: TGTGCCAGCAGCTCCGACAGTTATAATTCACCCCTCCACTTT. Protein sequence: CASSSDSYNSPLHF.

The chain uses TRBV6-1 and TRBJ1-2; D is perhaps TRBD1 (5 bases). Germline CDR1 reads MNHNS; CDR2 reads SASEGT. The V end lost 0 bases, the J end lost 4 bases, and 15 bases lay between the germline ends. The CDR3 is 16 residues long. The CDR3 region is CASSEAGASAFYGYTF. As DNA, the CDR3 is TGTGCCAGCAGTGAAGCTGGGGCCTCGGCTTTCTATGGCTACACCTTC.

The count of this clone is one. The V call is TRBV7-2, the J call TRBJ1-5, with unresolved D. Germline assignment: CDR1 SGHTA and CDR2 FQGNSA. This CDR3 spans 15 amino acids. Deletions cut 5 bases from V and 3 bases from J, with 14 bases between. The CDR3 here is CASSQMWGSNQPQHF. CDR3 nucleotides: TGTGCCAGCAGCCAGATGTGGGGATCCAATCAGCCCCAGCATTTT.

This clone was picked up one time. This chain uses TRBV5-1 with TRBJ1-4; 9 nucleotides agree with TRBD1. Losses at the gene ends were 3 bases for V and 4 bases for J; bases not matched to a gene: 7. Per germline, CDR1 SGHRS and CDR2 YFSETQ. This CDR3 comprises 16 residues. The CDR3 loop is CASSSGTGLGNEKLFF. The CDR3, as DNA: TGCGCCAGCAGCTCCGGGACAGGGCTAGGTAATGAAAAACTGTTTTTT.

V gene TRBV19 combines with J gene TRBJ2-6; possibly TRBD1 or TRBD2 for D (6 bases each). V was clipped by 0 bases and J by 2 bases, with 11 bases between them. The CDR3 extends over 17 amino acids. Germline V gives CDR1 LNHDA, CDR2 SQIVND (reference sequence). CDR3 in DNA: TGTGCCAGTAGTATAGATCCCGGGGGCGCTGGGGCCAACGTCCTGACTTTC. Protein product: CASSIDPGGAGANVLTF. Complete variable domain (other parts from reference TRBV19 and TRBJ2-6): DGGITQSPKYLFRKEGQNVTLSCEQNLNHDAMYWYRQDPGQGLRLIYYSQIVNDFQKGDIAEGYSVSREKKESFPLTVTSAQKNPTAFYLCASSIDPGGAGANVLTFGAGSRLTVL.

This chain links TRBV29-1 with TRBJ2-7; 10 bases map to TRBD1. This CDR3 has 15 residues. Germline V lookup: CDR1 SQVTM, CDR2 ANQGSEA. V was clipped by 1 base and J by 5 bases; unmatched bases: 8. CDR3 loop: CSVEVLTGTGDEQYF. CDR3 coding DNA: TGCAGCGTTGAAGTCCTCACCGGGACAGGGGACGAGCAGTACTTC.

The chain uses TRBV6-5 and TRBJ1-2, with D perhaps matching TRBD1 (6 bases). Trimming removed 6 bases from V and 6 bases from J, with 17 bases in between. The germline gives CDR1 MNHEY, CDR2 SVGAGI. The CDR3 is 14 amino acids. DNA of the CDR3: TGTGCCAGCAGGCCCCGAGGGGGGGTGAATGGCTACACCTTC. The encoded protein is CASRPRGGVNGYTF.

The chain is built from TRBV28 and TRBJ1-3, with 11 bases aligning to TRBD1. Germline V gene lookup returns CDR1 MDHEN and CDR2 SYDVKM. Trimming took 3 bases from V and 4 from J; bases not matched to a gene: 2. CDR3 size: 15 residues. The chain's CDR3 is CASSFRDRGGNTIYF. In DNA form, the CDR3 reads TGTGCCAGCAGTTTTAGGGACAGGGGGGGAAACACCATATATTTT. Together with reference TRBV28 and TRBJ1-3, the CDR3 gives the full variable domain: DVKVTQSSRYLVKRTGEKVFLECVQDMDHENMFWYRQDPGLGLRLIYFSYDVKMKEKGDIPEGYSVSREKKERFSLILESASTNQTSMYLCASSFRDRGGNTIYFGEGSWLTVV.

This rearrangement joins TRBV5-6 to TRBJ2-1, with 11 bases that match TRBD2. With V trimmed by 4 bases and J by 6 bases, 9 bases remained unmatched. Germline V CDR1 and CDR2: SGHDT, YYEEEE. This CDR3 is 16 amino acids long. The CDR3 DNA is TGTGCCAGCAGCACCTTAGCGGGAGGGCCCTCCAATGAGCAGTTCTTC. As protein: CASSTLAGGPSNEQFF.